This T cell receptor (beta chain) was recorded in a study of glioma-infiltrating T cells. Regarding the study as a whole: Non-neoplastic patients had below-expected tissue-blood divergence, while all gliomas exceeded expectation. Tissue and blood shared very few CDR3 sequences.

TCR alpha and beta CDR3 regions were amplified from RNA using iRepertoire nested multiplex PCR. Tissue mRNA or PBMC total RNA, about 85-400 ng, went into one-step reverse transcription and amplification. TCRdb independently ran MiXCR on the multiplex PCR reads; one entry per CDR3 protein. The sample shows roughly 100,000 distinct CDR3 sequences, approximately 28% of them seen only once. Germline-derived CDR1 and CDR2 are SGHVS and FNYEAQ. The CDR3 consists of 14 residues. Comment on this clonotype: Its target is not known. A read error may explain this, as a much larger clone is one base away.

Sequenced material: glioma tissue, nonneoplastic brain tissue, or PBMCs (not recorded which). The sequence came from a human donor with low-grade glioma or glioblastoma, undergoing nonglioma brain surgery, or in good health (not recorded which). The chain links TRBV7-6 to TRBJ2-1; D tentatively reads TRBD1 or TRBD2 (5 bases each). The J call is in doubt because the DNA end fits TRBJ2-7 better. CDR3 protein: CASSLGRPTREQYF. In DNA, the CDR3 is TGTGCCAGCAGCCTGGGACGGCCCACGAGGGAGCAGTACTTC.